This TCR beta chain stems from a study of OX40 agonist ivuxolimab in advanced cancers. The data were produced by immunoSEQ multiplex PCR, yet TCRdb's version contains in-frame clones alone and is incomplete. The sample lists roughly 77,000 clones; just under 95% were seen once. Trimming took 5 bases from V and 3 from J, leaving 14 bases between them. This CDR3 is 13 amino acids long. Germline V gene lookup returns CDR1 SQVTM and CDR2 ANQGSEA. The material was CD4+ or CD8+ T cells sorted from blood, obtained in a trial of the OX40 agonist ivuxolimab. The receptor was derived from an adult with an advanced solid tumor such as melanoma, head and neck, liver or kidney cancer. The chain joins TRBV29-1 to TRBJ2-7; no reliable D call. CDR3 coding DNA: TGCAGCGTTCGAGATTCGGGCCTCTACGAGCAGTACTTC. As protein: CSVRDSGLYEQYF.